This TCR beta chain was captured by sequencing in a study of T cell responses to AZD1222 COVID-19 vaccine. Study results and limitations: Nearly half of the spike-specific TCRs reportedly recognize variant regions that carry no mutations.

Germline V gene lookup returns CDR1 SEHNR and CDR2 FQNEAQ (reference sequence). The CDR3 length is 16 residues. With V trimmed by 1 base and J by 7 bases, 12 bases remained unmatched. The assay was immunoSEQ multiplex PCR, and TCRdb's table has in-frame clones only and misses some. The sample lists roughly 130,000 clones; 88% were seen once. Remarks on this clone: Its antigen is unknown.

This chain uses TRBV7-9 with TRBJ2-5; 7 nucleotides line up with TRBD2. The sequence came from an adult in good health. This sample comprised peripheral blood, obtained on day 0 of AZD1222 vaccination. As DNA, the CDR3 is TGTGCCAGCAGCTTAGATCAAGCGGGGTTGCAGGGGACCCAGTACTTC. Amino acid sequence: CASSLDQAGLQGTQYF.